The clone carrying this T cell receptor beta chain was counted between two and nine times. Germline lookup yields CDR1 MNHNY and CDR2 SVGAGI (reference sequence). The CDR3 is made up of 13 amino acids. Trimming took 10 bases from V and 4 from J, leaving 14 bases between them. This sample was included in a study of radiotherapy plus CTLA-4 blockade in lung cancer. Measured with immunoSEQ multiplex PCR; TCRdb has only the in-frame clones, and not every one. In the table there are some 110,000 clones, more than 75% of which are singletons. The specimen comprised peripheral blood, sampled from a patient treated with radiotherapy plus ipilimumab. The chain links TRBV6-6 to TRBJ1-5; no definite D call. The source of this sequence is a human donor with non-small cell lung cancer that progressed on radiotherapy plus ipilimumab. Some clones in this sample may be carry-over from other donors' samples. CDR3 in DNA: TGTGCCACTCGCAGATCAGAAAATCAGCCCCAGCATTTT. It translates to CATRRSENQPQHF.